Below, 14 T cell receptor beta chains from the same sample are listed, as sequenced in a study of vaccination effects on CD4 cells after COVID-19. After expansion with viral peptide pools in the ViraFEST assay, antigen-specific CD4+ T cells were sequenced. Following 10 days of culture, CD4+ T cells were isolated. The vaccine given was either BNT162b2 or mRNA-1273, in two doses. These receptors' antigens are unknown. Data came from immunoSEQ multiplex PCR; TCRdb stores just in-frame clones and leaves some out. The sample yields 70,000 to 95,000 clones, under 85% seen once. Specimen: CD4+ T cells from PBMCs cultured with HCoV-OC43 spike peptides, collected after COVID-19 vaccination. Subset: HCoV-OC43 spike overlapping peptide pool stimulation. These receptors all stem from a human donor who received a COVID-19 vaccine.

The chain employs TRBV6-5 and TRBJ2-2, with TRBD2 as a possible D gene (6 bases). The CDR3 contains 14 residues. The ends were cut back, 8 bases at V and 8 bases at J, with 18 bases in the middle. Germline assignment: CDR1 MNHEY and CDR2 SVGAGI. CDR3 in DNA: TGTGCCAGCTGCCGACTAGTCGTTGGAGGGGAGCTGTTTTTT. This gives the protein CASCRLVVGGELFF.

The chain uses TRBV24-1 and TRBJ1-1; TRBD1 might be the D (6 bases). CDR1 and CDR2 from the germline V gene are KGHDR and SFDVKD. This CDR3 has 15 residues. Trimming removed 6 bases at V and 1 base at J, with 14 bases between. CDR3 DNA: TGTGCCACCAGTAACTCAGGAGGGGGGAACACTGAAGCTTTCTTT. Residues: CATSNSGGGNTEAFF.

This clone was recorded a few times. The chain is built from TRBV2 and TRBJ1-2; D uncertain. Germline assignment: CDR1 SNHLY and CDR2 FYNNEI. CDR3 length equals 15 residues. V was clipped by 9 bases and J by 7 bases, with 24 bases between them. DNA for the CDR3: TGTGCCAGACGCATAATCGGAAGACCAACTCTTGGCTACACCTTC. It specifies CARRIIGRPTLGYTF.

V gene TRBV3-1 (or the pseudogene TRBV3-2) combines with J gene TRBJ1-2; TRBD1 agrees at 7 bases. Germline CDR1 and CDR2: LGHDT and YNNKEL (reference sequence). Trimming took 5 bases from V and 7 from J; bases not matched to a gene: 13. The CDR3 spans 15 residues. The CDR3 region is CASSSTRTGDFGYTF. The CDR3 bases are TGTGCCAGCAGCTCAACTAGAACAGGGGACTTTGGCTACACCTTC.

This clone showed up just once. CDR3 sequence reads: CASSLPGGLHTEAFF. The CDR3 DNA reads TGTGCCAGCAGCTTACCCGGAGGCCTCCACACTGAAGCTTTCTTT. The V call is TRBV7-9, the J call TRBJ1-1; D call uncertain. The germline CDR1 and CDR2 sequences are SEHNR and FQNEAQ (reference sequence). The V and J ends lost 2 bases and 3 bases respectively, with 13 bases between them. CDR3 size: 15 residues.

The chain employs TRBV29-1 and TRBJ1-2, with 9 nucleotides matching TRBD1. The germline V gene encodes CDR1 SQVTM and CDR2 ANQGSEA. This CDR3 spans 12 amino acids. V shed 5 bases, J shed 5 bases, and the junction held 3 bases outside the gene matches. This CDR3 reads CSVNRGPYGYTF. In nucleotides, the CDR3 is TGCAGCGTTAACAGGGGGCCTTATGGCTACACCTTC. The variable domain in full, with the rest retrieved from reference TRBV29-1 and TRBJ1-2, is SAVISQKPSRDICQRGTSLTIQCQVDSQVTMMFWYRQQPGQSLTLIATANQGSEATYESGFVIDKFPISRPNLTFSTLTVSNMSPEDSSIYLCSVNRGPYGYTFGSGTRLTVV.

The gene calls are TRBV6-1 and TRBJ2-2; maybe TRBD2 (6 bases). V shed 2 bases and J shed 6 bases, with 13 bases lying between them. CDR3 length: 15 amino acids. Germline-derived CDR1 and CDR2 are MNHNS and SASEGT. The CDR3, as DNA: TGTGCCAGCAGTGAACAGGGAGGTTGGGCCGGGGAGCTGTTTTTT. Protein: CASSEQGGWAGELFF.

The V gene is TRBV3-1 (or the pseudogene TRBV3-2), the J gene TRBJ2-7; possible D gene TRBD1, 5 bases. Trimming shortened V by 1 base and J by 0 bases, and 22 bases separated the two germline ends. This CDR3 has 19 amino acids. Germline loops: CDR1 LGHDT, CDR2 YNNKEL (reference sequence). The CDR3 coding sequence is TGTGCCAGCAGCCAAGTATCAGGGTTAAGCTATCGAACCTCCTACGAGCAGTACGTC. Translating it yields CASSQVSGLSYRTSYEQYV.

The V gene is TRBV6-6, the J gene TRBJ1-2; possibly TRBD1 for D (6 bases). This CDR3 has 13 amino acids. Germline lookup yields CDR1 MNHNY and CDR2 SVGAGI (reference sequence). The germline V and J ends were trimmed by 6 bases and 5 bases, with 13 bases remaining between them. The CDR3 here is CASSSQGGYGYTF. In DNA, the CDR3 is TGTGCCAGCAGCTCACAGGGCGGGTATGGCTACACCTTC.

CDR3 in amino acids: CASSHPSGWSTGELFF. DNA for the CDR3: TGTGCCAGCTCACACCCTAGCGGGTGGAGCACCGGGGAGCTGTTTTTT. This chain joins TRBV18 and TRBJ2-2, with TRBD2 matching 8 bases. Trimming removed 4 bases from V and 4 bases from J; junction bases left unmatched: 8. The germline gives CDR1 KGHSH, CDR2 LQKENI. CDR3 size: 16 residues.

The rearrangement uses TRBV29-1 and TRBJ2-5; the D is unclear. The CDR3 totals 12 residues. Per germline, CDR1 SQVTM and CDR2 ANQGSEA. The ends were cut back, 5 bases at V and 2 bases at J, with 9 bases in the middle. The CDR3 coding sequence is TGCAGCGTTTTCCGACAACAAGAGACCCAGTACTTC. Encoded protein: CSVFRQQETQYF.

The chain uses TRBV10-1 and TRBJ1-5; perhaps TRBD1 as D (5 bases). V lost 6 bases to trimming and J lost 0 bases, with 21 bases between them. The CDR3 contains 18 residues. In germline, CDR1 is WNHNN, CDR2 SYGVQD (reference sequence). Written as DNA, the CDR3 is TGCGCCAGCAGCCACCCCCAGGGAGGGTTATATAGCAATCAGCCCCAGCATTTT. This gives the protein CASSHPQGGLYSNQPQHF.

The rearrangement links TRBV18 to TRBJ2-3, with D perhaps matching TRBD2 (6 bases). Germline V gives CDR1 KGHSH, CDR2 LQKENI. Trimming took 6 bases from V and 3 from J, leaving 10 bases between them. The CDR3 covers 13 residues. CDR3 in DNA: TGTGCCAGCTCTGGGACTCAGACAGATACGCAGTATTTT. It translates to CASSGTQTDTQYF.

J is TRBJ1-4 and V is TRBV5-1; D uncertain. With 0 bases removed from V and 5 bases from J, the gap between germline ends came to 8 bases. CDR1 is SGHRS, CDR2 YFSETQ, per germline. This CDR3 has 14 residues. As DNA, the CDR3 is TGCGCCAGCAGCTTGGGCCAGACAAATGAAAAACTGTTTTTT. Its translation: CASSLGQTNEKLFF. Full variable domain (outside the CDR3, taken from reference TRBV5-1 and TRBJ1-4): KAGVTQTPRYLIKTRGQQVTLSCSPISGHRSVSWYQQTPGQGLQFLFEYFSETQRNKGNFPGRFSGRQFSNSRSEMNVSTLELGDSALYLCASSLGQTNEKLFFGSGTQLSVL.